This is a list of T cell receptor beta chains from one sample in a study of T cell repertoires in cytomegalovirus infection. MiXCR, run by TCRdb on the reads, gives a single entry per CDR3 protein. The sample yields fewer than 350,000 distinct CDR3 sequences, roughly 15% seen once. The sample taken for sequencing was PBMCs. These receptors came from a human donor in good health (CMV status not recorded). Some clones in this sample may be carry-over from other donors' samples. CDR3s include the opening cysteine and the closing phenylalanine or tryptophan. D genes are given only for firm matches. Only some rows state a clone size, as once, few, many or a class for expanded clones.

>NA|NA|TRBV28|TRBJ1-5
TGTGCCAGCAGGCCGATCGACAGGTCGGATCAGCCCCAGCATTTT
CASRPIDRSDQPQHF
>few|NA|TRBV25-1|TRBJ1-5
TGTGCCAGCAGTGAGAGGACCTCGCGGGTCAATCAGCCCCAGCATTTT
CASSERTSRVNQPQHF
>many|NA|TRBV4-1|TRBJ1-1
TGCGCCAGCAGCCGCCGGACAGAAAAGACACCGAACACTGAAGCTTTCTTT
CASSRRTEKTPNTEAFF
>NA|NA|TRBV27|TRBJ1-4
TGTGCCAGCAGTTCGCGCGTACAGGAAAAACTGTTTTTT
CASSSRVQEKLFF
>NA|TRBD1|TRBV28|TRBJ1-6
TGTGCCAGCATCCCCGAAGGGACAGGCAATTCACCCCTCCACTTT
CASIPEGTGNSPLHF
>few|NA|TRBV5-1|TRBJ1-2
TGCGCCAGCAGCCGAAACACGGCTAACTATGGCTACACCTTC
CASSRNTANYGYTF
>NA|NA|TRBV4-2|TRBJ1-1
TGTGCCAGCAGCCAAGTTTCGGGCGGGAACACTGAAGCTTTCTTT
CASSQVSGGNTEAFF
>many|NA|TRBV6-6|TRBJ2-1
TGTGCCAGCAGTTATGGAGGGACGGATGAGCAGTTCTTC
CASSYGGTDEQFF
>many|TRBD1|TRBV20-1|TRBJ1-6
TGCAGTGCCAACGACCCCGGGACAGGGGACAATTCACCCCTCCACTTT
CSANDPGTGDNSPLHF
>many|NA|TRBV6-1|TRBJ2-7
TGTGCCAGCAGTTTATACTCCGAAGGGGTTTACGAGCAGTACTTC
CASSLYSEGVYEQYF
>few|NA|TRBV7-2|TRBJ1-1
TGTGCCAGCAGCTTACACCCATCGGGGGCCATGAACACTGAAGCTTTCTTT
CASSLHPSGAMNTEAFF
>many|TRBD1|TRBV7-2|TRBJ1-2
TGTGCCAGCAGCTGGGACAGGGGGTTTAACTATGGCTACACCTTC
CASSWDRGFNYGYTF
>many|TRBD1|TRBV12-3/TRBV12-4|TRBJ1-6
TGTGCCAGCACCAGACAGGGCTATAATTCACCCCTCCACTTT
CASTRQGYNSPLHF
>NA|NA|TRBV11-1|TRBJ2-5
TGTGCCAGCAGCTCTAGCGACGGGGGTGAGACCCAGTACTTC
CASSSSDGGETQYF
>many|NA|TRBV5-4|TRBJ1-2
TGTGCCAGCAGCATTCGACGAAACTATGGCTACACCTTC
CASSIRRNYGYTF
>NA|NA|TRBV20-1|TRBJ2-3
TGCAGTGCTAGTGGGGGGCCCGGGTTCACAGATACGCAGTATTTT
CSASGGPGFTDTQYF
>once|NA|TRBV19|TRBJ1-2
TGTGCCAGTGGTGAGCGGGGACGTAACTATGGCTACACCTTC
CASGERGRNYGYTF
>NA|TRBD1|TRBV20-1|TRBJ2-7
TGCAGTGCTAGGTGGACAGGGGCTTTACGGGAGCAGTACTTC
CSARWTGALREQYF
>few|NA|TRBV24-1|TRBJ2-5
TGTGCCACCAGTGACCCTACAACTACAGAGACCCAGTACTTC
CATSDPTTTETQYF
>many|NA|TRBV12-3/TRBV12-4|TRBJ1-1
TGTGCCAGCAGCTCCGCAGGGACATTGAACACTGAAGCTTTCTTT
CASSSAGTLNTEAFF
>NA|TRBD1|TRBV28|TRBJ2-7
TGTGCCAGCAGTTTCTCGACAGGGGCCTACGAGCAGTACTTC
CASSFSTGAYEQYF
>many|NA|TRBV28|TRBJ2-7
TGTGCCAGCAGCCAGGCCCCACCTTCCTACGAGCAGTACTTC
CASSQAPPSYEQYF
>large|NA|TRBV12-3/TRBV12-4|TRBJ2-2
TGTGCCAGCAGTCCCGATTACACCGGGGAGCTGTTTTTT
CASSPDYTGELFF
>NA|NA|TRBV24-1|TRBJ1-6
TGTGCCACCAGTGATCGTGGGGGTTCACCCCTCCACTTT
CATSDRGGSPLHF
>many|NA|TRBV6-6|TRBJ2-4
TGTGCCAGCAGTTACGGGTGGACGGGGGTCGCCAAAAACATTCAGTACTTC
CASSYGWTGVAKNIQYF